This TCR beta chain is from a study of beta chain features in type 1 diabetes. The sample holds a few counts of this clone. CDR1 MDHEN and CDR2 SYDVKM come from the germline V gene. The CDR3 is 13 amino acids. The ends lost 7 bases at V and 5 bases at J; junction bases unmatched: 5. Sequencing targeted expressed TCRB transcripts, as all isolated RNA had been reverse transcribed. The repertoire was sequenced with immunoSEQ multiplex PCR; TCRdb's copy has only in-frame clones and lacks some. The sample has approximately 330,000 clones, approximately 11% seen once. The sequence was obtained from a woman aged 25 to 39 in good health. The chain recombines TRBV28 with TRBJ1-5; the match to TRBD1 covers 7 bases. The sample taken for sequencing was naive CD4+ T cells from blood. CDR3 bases: TGTGCCAGCACCCGGACAGGAGATCAGCCCCAGCATTTT. This translates into CASTRTGDQPQHF.